This T cell receptor beta chain was captured by sequencing in a study of OX40 agonist ivuxolimab in advanced cancers. Study-wide background: Earlier treatment with anti-PD-1, anti-PD-L1 or anti-CTLA-4 was permitted, and roughly 40% had received some. General study findings and limits: Among patients with partial responses at 0.1-3.0 mg/kg, clonal expansion was among the lowest.

Sequencing used immunoSEQ multiplex PCR; TCRdb keeps in-frame clones, though not all of them. Of around 31,000 clones in the sample, around 90% are singletons; the top ten hold about 54%. Per germline, CDR1 GTSNPN and CDR2 SVGIG (reference sequence). The CDR3 has 14 residues. The V and J ends lost 1 base and 8 bases respectively, with 12 bases between them. This clone has just one count. The antigen remains undetermined. The material was CD4+ or CD8+ T cells sorted from blood, obtained in a trial of the OX40 agonist ivuxolimab. The origin of this receptor is an adult with an advanced solid tumor such as melanoma, head and neck, liver or kidney cancer. The chain joins TRBV30 to TRBJ1-6; tentative D call: TRBD1 (6 bases). The CDR3 coding sequence is TGTGCCTGGAGTGATAACCCAGGGGATTCACCCCTCCACTTT. Its translation is CAWSDNPGDSPLHF.